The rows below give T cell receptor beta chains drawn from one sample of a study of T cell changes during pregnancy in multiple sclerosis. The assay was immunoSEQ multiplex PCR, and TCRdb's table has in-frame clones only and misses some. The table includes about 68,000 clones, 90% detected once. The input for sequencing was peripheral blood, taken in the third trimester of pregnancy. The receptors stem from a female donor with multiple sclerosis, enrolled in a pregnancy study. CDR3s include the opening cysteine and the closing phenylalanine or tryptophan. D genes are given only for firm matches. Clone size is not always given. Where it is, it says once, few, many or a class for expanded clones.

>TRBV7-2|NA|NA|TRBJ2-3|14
CASSPPSPGDTQYF
TGTGCCAGCAGCCCACCTTCCCCCGGGGATACGCAGTATTTT
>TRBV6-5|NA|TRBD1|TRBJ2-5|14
CASSIRQGVETQYF
TGTGCCAGCAGTATAAGACAGGGCGTGGAGACCCAGTACTTC
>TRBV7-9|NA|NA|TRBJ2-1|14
CASRRGGVYNEQFF
TGTGCCAGCAGAAGGGGCGGGGTTTACAATGAGCAGTTCTTC
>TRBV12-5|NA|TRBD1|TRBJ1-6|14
CASGDGQANSPLHF
TGTGCTAGTGGTGACGGACAGGCCAATTCACCCCTCCACTTT
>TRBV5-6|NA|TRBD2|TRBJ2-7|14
CASSLGLASYEQYF
TGTGCCAGCAGCTTGGGACTAGCCTCCTACGAGCAGTACTTC
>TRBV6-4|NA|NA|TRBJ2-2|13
CASALEDTGELFF
TGTGCCAGCGCCCTCGAGGACACCGGGGAGCTGTTTTTT
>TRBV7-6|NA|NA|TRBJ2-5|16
CASSAKQGRGQETQYF
TGTGCCAGCAGCGCCAAACAGGGAAGGGGACAAGAGACCCAGTACTTC
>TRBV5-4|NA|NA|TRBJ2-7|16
CASSLPWGELNYEQYF
TGTGCCAGCAGCCTCCCCTGGGGCGAACTCAATTACGAGCAGTACTTC
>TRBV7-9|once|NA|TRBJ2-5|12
CASSLVRQTQYF
TGTGCCAGCAGCTTAGTTCGTCAGACCCAGTACTTC
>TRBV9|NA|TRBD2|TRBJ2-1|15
CASSVSSGSGNEQFF
TGTGCCAGCAGCGTCTCTAGCGGGAGTGGGAATGAGCAGTTCTTC
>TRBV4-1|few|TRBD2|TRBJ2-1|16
CASSQDASGGARVQFF
TGCGCCAGCAGCCAAGATGCCAGCGGGGGCGCCAGGGTGCAGTTCTTC
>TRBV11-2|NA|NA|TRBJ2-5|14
CASSLGGGEETQYF
TGTGCCAGCAGCTTAGGGGGCGGAGAAGAGACCCAGTACTTC
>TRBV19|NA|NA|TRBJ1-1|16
CASSPAPGTLNTEAFF
TGTGCCAGTAGCCCCGCGCCCGGGACACTGAACACTGAAGCTTTCTTT
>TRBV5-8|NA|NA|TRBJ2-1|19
CASSLALREIQGLFNEQFF
TGTGCCAGCAGCTTGGCGCTACGGGAAATTCAGGGGTTGTTTAATGAGCAGTTCTTC
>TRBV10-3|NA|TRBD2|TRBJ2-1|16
CAISDRVAGGNNEQFF
TGTGCCATCAGTGACCGAGTAGCGGGGGGCAACAATGAGCAGTTCTTC
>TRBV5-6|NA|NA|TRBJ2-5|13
CASSLASQETQYF
TGTGCCAGCAGCTTGGCTTCTCAAGAGACCCAGTACTTC
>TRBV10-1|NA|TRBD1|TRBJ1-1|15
CASSGRQGMNTEAFF
TGCGCCAGCAGTGGCAGACAGGGAATGAACACTGAAGCTTTCTTT
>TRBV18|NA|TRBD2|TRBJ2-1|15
CASSRESGGINEQFF
TGTGCCAGCTCACGAGAAAGCGGGGGAATCAATGAGCAGTTCTTC
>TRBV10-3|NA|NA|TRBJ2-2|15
CAASHPPGGTGELFF
TGTGCCGCATCCCACCCCCCGGGTGGCACCGGGGAGCTGTTTTTT
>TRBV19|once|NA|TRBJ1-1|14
CAIKGGAYNTEAFF
TGTGCCATCAAGGGTGGGGCGTATAACACTGAAGCTTTCTTT
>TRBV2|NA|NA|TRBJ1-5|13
CASSFGGVKPQHF
TGTGCCAGCAGTTTTGGGGGCGTGAAGCCCCAGCATTTT
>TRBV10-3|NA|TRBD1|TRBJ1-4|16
CAISDTGGKTNEKLFF
TGTGCCATCAGTGACACAGGGGGCAAAACTAATGAAAAACTGTTTTTT
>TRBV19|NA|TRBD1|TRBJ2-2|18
CASSNSRDSAFGTGELFF
TGTGCCAGTAGTAATAGCCGGGACAGTGCCTTTGGGACCGGGGAGCTGTTTTTT
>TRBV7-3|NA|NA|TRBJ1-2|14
CASSSLPDKKGYTF
TGTGCCAGCAGCTCACTACCGGACAAGAAGGGCTACACCTTC
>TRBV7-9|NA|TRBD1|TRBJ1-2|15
CASSRGTGVNYGYTF
TGTGCCAGCAGCCGGGGGACAGGGGTGAACTATGGCTACACCTTC
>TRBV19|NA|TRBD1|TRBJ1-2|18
CASSTLTGTGELWRGYTF
TGTGCCAGTAGTACTTTAACCGGGACAGGGGAACTTTGGCGGGGCTACACCTTC
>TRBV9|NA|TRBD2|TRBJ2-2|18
CASSVAASGGANTGELFF
TGTGCCAGCAGCGTAGCGGCTAGCGGGGGGGCGAACACCGGGGAGCTGTTTTTT
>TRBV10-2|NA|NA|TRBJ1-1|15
CASSEFFRVIAEAFF
TGCGCCAGCAGTGAGTTTTTCAGGGTCATCGCTGAAGCTTTCTTT
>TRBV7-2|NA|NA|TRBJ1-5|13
CASSSISNQPQHF
TGTGCCAGCAGCTCTATATCCAATCAGCCCCAGCATTTT